This T cell receptor (beta chain) was recovered during a study of blood T cell repertoires in COVID-19 (dated by TCRdb to about 2020). For the study in its entirety: Samples from collaborators originated in the United States, Italy and Spain and spanned both the acute and convalescent phases of COVID-19. The samples were drawn from the first 160 participants of the ongoing ImmuneRACE study and from under 1,500 subjects provided by 6 global collaborators. Nearly every sample came with metadata listing a de-identified subject ID, COVID-19 status, age in years and sex. The material from the prospective study consisted of cDNA or gDNA derived from T cells, B-cell-depleted T cells, or PBMCs. Where available, HLA class I and class II types were obtained from metadata supplied by the sample provider rather than from assay-based typing. The repertoires were made available in a free public database intended to serve as a resource for research on the immune response to SARS-CoV-2. Subjects who had been exposed to COVID-19, were actively infected with it, or had recovered from it provided the deeply sampled blood TCRbeta repertoires that made up the dataset.

The immunoSEQ Assay, a bias-controlled multiplex PCR, was used to amplify TCRbeta CDR3 regions from genomic DNA. The published analysis was carried out like this. The number of nucleated cells in each sample was estimated from the amplification of reference gene primers within the assay. Sequence reads were collapsed and filtered to measure the absolute abundance of every unique TCRbeta CDR3 rearrangement. For each sample, productive Simpson clonality was calculated as the square root of Simpson's diversity index across productive rearrangements. TCRdb took this table from immuneACCESS and kept in-frame rearrangements with V and J called. Such tables lack part of the clones; where checked against another copy, unresolved V genes explain under half of the gap, and the rest is unexplained. That table is the source of V, J and clone size, and D and trimming were worked out from the DNA. A total of over 150,000 clones appear in this sample, 80% to 85% of them only once. The biggest ten clones account for under 3% of the sample.

Overall study outcomes, separate from this receptor: The amount of clinical and demographic metadata varied by source and participant and was provided uncurated.

Whole blood was collected in K2EDTA tubes by collaborating institutions according to the institutions' own protocols. Collaborator samples were shipped for TCRbeta analysis as frozen whole blood, isolated PBMCs, or DNA extracted from either sample type. This clone was seen many times. The clone's antigen remains unknown. No per-base quality is available; no much larger clone lies one base away. At the junction V is shortened by 7 bases and J by 7 bases; bases outside the gene matches: 7. Its CDR3 holds 13 amino acids, cysteine through phenylalanine. The DNA shown is the 39-base CDR3, in frame from base 1. The germline V gene specifies MNHEY as CDR1 and SVGAGI as CDR2.

This chain joins TRBV6-5 to TRBJ1-5; 7 junctional bases match TRBD1. The sequence was collected from an older woman with acute or convalescent COVID-19. The sequenced sample consisted of peripheral blood. CDR3 loop: CASKGAVGQPQHF. DNA sequence: TGTGCCAGCAAGGGGGCGGTGGGGCAGCCCCAGCATTTT.